The clone carrying this T cell receptor beta chain appeared many times. Its antigen is still unknown. These data originate in a study of Graves' ophthalmopathy and Graves' hyperthyroidism. Study-level background: Before any treatment was given, at initial diagnosis, peripheral blood was collected. Study-level points and caveats: Ophthalmopathy cases were distinguished from stable hyperthyroidism by a 13-signature model, reaching 85% to 90% sensitivity and around 77% specificity.

This CDR3 region has 13 residues. Germline lookup yields CDR1 KGHSH and CDR2 LQKENI. V was cut by 3 bases and J by 1 base, with 6 bases left in between. For donors with ophthalmopathy, the disease showed moderate-to-severe activity, reached CAS ≥3 and NOSPECS ≥4, and had lasted under 3 months. Other autoimmune disease, uncontrolled infection, pregnancy and lactation led to exclusion. Amplification of the TCR beta CDR3 regions used RNA transcripts (as template). The authors performed first-round RT-PCR with HTBI primers and then a second-round multiplex PCR. MiXCR, run by TCRdb on the multiplex PCR reads, gives a single entry per CDR3 protein. The sample has about 340,000 distinct CDR3 sequences; around a sixth are singletons.

The chain combines TRBV18 with TRBJ1-1; D call uncertain. This TCR derives from an adult man with Graves' ophthalmopathy. Sequenced: peripheral blood. Here the CDR3 reads CASSPEPNTEAFF. In nucleotides, the CDR3 is TGTGCCAGCTCACCTGAGCCGAACACTGAAGCTTTCTTT. Full variable domain (outside the CDR3, taken from reference TRBV18 and TRBJ1-1): NAGVMQNPRHLVRRRGQEARLRCSPMKGHSHVYWYRQLPEEGLKFMVYLQKENIIDESGMPKERFSAEFPKEGPSILRIQQVVRGDSAAYFCASSPEPNTEAFFGQGTRLTVV.